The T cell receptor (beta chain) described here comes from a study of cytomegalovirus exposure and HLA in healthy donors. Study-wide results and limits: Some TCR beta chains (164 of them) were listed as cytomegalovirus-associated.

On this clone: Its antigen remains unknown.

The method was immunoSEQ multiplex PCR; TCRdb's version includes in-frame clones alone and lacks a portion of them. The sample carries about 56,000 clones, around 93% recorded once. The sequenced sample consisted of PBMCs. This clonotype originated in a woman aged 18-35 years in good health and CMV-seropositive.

The CDR3 loop is CASSLGTAEKLFF. CDR3 nucleotide sequence: TGTGCCAGCAGCCTCGGGACTGCCGAAAAACTGTTTTTT. The V call is TRBV5-4, the J call TRBJ1-4; a possible D gene is TRBD1 (5 bases). Trimming took 4 bases from V and 8 from J, leaving 12 bases between them. The germline V gene encodes CDR1 SGHNT and CDR2 YYREEE (reference sequence). CDR3 length equals 13 residues.